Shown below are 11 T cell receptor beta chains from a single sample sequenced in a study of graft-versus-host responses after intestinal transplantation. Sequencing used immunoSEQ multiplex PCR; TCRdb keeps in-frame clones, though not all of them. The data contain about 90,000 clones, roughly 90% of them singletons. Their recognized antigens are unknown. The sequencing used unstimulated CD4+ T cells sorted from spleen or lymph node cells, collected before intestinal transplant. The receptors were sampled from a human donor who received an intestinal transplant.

The CDR3 reads CASNTGTSGNQETQYF. The CDR3 nucleotides read TGCGCCAGTAATACCGGGACTAGCGGGAACCAAGAGACCCAGTACTTC. This chain uses TRBV5-1 with TRBJ2-5, with TRBD2 identical over 13 bases. Trimming cost V 8 bases and J 0 bases; bases outside gene matches: 7. CDR3 length: 16 residues. Germline lookup yields CDR1 SGHRS and CDR2 YFSETQ.

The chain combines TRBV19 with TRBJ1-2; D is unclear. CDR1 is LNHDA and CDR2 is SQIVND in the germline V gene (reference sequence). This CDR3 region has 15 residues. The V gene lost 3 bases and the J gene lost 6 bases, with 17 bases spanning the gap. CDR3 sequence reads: CASSIGQVATDGYTF. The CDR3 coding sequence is TGTGCCAGTAGTATTGGGCAAGTAGCTACCGATGGCTACACCTTC.

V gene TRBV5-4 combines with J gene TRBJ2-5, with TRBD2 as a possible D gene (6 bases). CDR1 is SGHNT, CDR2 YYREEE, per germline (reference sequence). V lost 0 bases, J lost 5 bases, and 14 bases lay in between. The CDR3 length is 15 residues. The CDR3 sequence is CASSLGSGVRETQYF. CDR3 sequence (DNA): TGTGCCAGCAGCTTGGGTTCGGGAGTTCGGGAGACCCAGTACTTC.

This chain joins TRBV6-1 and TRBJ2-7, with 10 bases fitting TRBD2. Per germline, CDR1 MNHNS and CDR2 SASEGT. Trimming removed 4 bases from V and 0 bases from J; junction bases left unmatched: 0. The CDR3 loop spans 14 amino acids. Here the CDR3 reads CASSASGSSYEQYF. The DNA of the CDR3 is TGTGCCAGCAGTGCTAGCGGGAGCTCCTACGAGCAGTACTTC.

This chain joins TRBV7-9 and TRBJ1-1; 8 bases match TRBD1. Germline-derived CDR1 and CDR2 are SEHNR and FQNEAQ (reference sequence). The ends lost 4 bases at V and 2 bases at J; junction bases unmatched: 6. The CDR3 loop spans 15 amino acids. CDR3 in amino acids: CASSSGQGVNTEAFF. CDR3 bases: TGTGCCAGCAGCTCTGGACAGGGCGTTAACACTGAAGCTTTCTTT. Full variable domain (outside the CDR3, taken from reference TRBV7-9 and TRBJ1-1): DTGVSQNPRHKITKRGQNVTFRCDPISEHNRLYWYRQTLGQGPEFLTYFQNEAQLEKSRLLSDRFSAERPKGSFSTLEIQRTEQGDSAMYLCASSSGQGVNTEAFFGQGTRLTVV.

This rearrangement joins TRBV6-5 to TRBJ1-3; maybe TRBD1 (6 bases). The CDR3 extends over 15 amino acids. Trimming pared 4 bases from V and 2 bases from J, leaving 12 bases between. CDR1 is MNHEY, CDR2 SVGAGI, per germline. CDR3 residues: CASSLRRDTGNTIYF. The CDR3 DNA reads TGTGCCAGCAGTTTACGGCGGGACACTGGAAACACCATATATTTT.

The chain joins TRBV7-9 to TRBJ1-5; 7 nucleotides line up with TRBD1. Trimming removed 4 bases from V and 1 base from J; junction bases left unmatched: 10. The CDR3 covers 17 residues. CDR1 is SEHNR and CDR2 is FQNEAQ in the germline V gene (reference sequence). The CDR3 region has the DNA TGTGCCAGCAGCTCGGGCACCGGGACAGCCAGCAATCAGCCCCAGCATTTT. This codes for CASSSGTGTASNQPQHF.

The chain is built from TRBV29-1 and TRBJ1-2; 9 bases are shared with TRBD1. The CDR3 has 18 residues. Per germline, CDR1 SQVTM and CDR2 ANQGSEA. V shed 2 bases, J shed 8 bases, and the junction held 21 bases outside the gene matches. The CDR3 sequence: CSVEPRSGTGTGTDGYTF. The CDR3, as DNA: TGCAGCGTTGAACCGCGATCGGGGACCGGGACAGGGACCGACGGCTACACCTTC. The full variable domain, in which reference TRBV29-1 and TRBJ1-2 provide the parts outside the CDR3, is SAVISQKPSRDICQRGTSLTIQCQVDSQVTMMFWYRQQPGQSLTLIATANQGSEATYESGFVIDKFPISRPNLTFSTLTVSNMSPEDSSIYLCSVEPRSGTGTGTDGYTFGSGTRLTVV.

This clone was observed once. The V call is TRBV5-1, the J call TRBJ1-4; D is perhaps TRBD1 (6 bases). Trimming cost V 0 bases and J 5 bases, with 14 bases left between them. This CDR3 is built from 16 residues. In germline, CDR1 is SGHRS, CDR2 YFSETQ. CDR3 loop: CASSLVLSGENEKLFF. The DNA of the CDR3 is TGCGCCAGCAGCTTGGTGCTATCAGGGGAGAATGAAAAACTGTTTTTT. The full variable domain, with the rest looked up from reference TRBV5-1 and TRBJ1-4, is KAGVTQTPRYLIKTRGQQVTLSCSPISGHRSVSWYQQTPGQGLQFLFEYFSETQRNKGNFPGRFSGRQFSNSRSEMNVSTLELGDSALYLCASSLVLSGENEKLFFGSGTQLSVL.

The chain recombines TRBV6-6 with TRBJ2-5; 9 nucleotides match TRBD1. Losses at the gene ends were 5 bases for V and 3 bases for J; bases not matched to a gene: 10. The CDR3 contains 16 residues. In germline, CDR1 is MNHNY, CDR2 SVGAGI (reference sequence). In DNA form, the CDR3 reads TGTGCCAGCAGTCGACCTCCGGGACAGGGAGAAGAGACCCAGTACTTC. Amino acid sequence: CASSRPPGQGEETQYF.

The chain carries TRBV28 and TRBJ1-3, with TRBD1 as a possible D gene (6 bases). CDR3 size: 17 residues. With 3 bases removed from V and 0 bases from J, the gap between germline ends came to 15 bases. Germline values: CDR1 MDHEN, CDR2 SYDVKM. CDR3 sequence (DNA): TGTGCCAGCAGTTTCGGGGGCCGCACAAGCTCTGGAAACACCATATATTTT. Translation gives CASSFGGRTSSGNTIYF.